Included here is one T cell receptor (beta chain) sequence, with context. Its antigen is currently not known. Base qualities were left out, and no much larger clone turns up one base away. The entry originates in a study of cytomegalovirus exposure and HLA in healthy donors (dated by TCRdb to the late 2010s). For context, the study as a whole: In an earlier analysis of under 600 of the donors, approximately 260 Gb of sequence data and 95 million to 130 million unique TCR beta sequences from about 190 million T cells were reported. An early release that covered approximately 600 HLA-typed donors contained approximately 300 gigabases of sequencing data and around 85 million unique TCR sequences. Among the roughly 370 genotyped donors, around 81% belonged to the genetic ancestry cluster associated with self-reported Caucasian donors. The aim of the study was to test whether cataloging public T cell receptors could identify signatures of past pathogen exposure. The study profiled the T cell repertoires of hundreds of subjects by immunosequencing and related them to cytomegalovirus serostatus. Besides the first cohort of approximately 710 subjects, a separate validation cohort made up of 120 different subjects was used. High-throughput TCR immunosequencing, statistical association of individual TCRs with disease status, and machine learning were combined to predict cytomegalovirus infection status. To study patterns of TCR occurrence, a later analysis re-analyzed previously published TCR beta repertoires from 550 to 800 donors and added high-resolution HLA genotyping. The later analysis used no new phenotypic data to find candidate immune exposures, relying instead on TCR beta sequences and their occurrence across donors. To decide whether each TCR beta V gene segment behaved as functional or pseudogenic, an earlier analysis of over 500 of the donors relied on high-throughput TCR beta sequencing. Donor age, sex, ethnicity and CMV serostatus were collected together with the repertoire data. A later genetic analysis took genome-wide SNP genotypes for about 55% of the roughly 670 donors and used that subset as a discovery cohort. All discovery cohort repertoires had been generated using a single sequencing platform. Class I and class II HLA loci were covered by the typing at four-digit resolution. The number of donors typed differed by locus, with about 629-630 for A, B, C, DRB1 and DQB1, 522 for DQA1, 606 for DPA1, and around 460 for DPB1. A few DR-DQ haplotypes were treated as single units for association and clustering because of strong linkage in the cohort. Among several hundred genotyped donors of the cohort, an average of approximately 240,000 unique TCR beta nucleotide sequences was sequenced per donor, of which roughly 17% were non-productive. General findings and caveats noted by the study authors: The study gave a list of over 150 TCR beta chains associated with cytomegalovirus. Compared with the approximately 720-donor mean, donors in an Asian-associated ancestry cluster had fewer N-insertions in productive TCRs, according to a later genetic analysis. HLA typing was unavailable for some donors at each locus, so association tests used only the typed subset. In an earlier analysis of 587 of the donors, most TCR beta V segments appeared in productive rearrangements about 90% or about 30% of the time, broadly matching IMGT annotations. For the cohort, immune exposure information was limited to CMV serostatus. When HLA alleles, especially DR and DQ, strongly co-occurred, TCR associations were difficult to assign to individual alleles. Roughly uniform sequencing depth across donors was assumed in presence/absence analyses, although this assumption may not hold. This cohort had only TCR beta chains sequenced, and the lack of alpha or paired-chain data limited which features could be detected. Linkage disequilibrium might explain the correlated functional status among segregating V segments, but an unknown experimental factor could not be excluded. The authors suggested that the approach could potentially be generalized to other disease states and immunological phenotypes. In a later analysis, TCR association rates were found to vary across HLA loci, with the most associated TCRs seen for DRB1 alleles and the fewest for HLA-C alleles. The 87-base-pair reads could not distinguish some IMGT-functional V segments, including TRBV6-2 and TRBV6-3, so those segments were excluded. A later analysis reported that several top co-occurrence clusters appeared linked to parvovirus B19, influenza, CMV and Epstein-Barr virus. Cytomegalovirus status was reported to be diagnosed by the classifier with high specificity and sensitivity in both the original and validation cohorts. In a later genetic analysis, a missense DCLRE1C variant was associated with V-gene and J-gene trimming of TCR beta chains, and the association was replicated in an independent cohort. Three of the identified cytomegalovirus-associated TCR beta chains were confirmed in vitro to be specific for cytomegalovirus antigens. Because counts were too low, about 15 rarely observed V segments, including chromosome 9 orphons, were left out of the earlier analysis of over 550 of the donors. In a later analysis, most CMV-associated TCR beta chains were found to appear HLA-restricted, with HLA associations seemingly driven largely by CMV exposure. A later analysis found that HLA-associated TCR beta chains were more clonally expanded and had lower generation probabilities than equally common non-associated chains. A further reported finding was that TCR beta sequences accurately predicted the HLA-A and HLA-B alleles for most subjects in the first cohort. While some public TCRs were present in many individuals, most TCR sequences turned up only very rarely across donors. At a false discovery rate of 0.05, a later analysis linked some 17,000 TCR beta sequences to specific HLA alleles. A cluster of highly shared sequence variants was judged likely to be a technical artifact of the sequencing pipeline.

The cohort comprised around 700 healthy bone marrow donors. Cohort members were all nominally healthy when sampled, although unrecorded immune exposures were likely present. The donor was CMV seronegative and belonged to the group of around 350 seronegative cohort members. Every donor gave a peripheral blood sample, and the peripheral blood mononuclear cells from that sample were used for TCR beta sequencing. The Qiagen DNeasy Blood Extraction Kit was used to extract genomic DNA from the blood cell samples. Library prep was done by the immunoSEQ multiplex PCR assay. For the multiplex PCR, a mixture combining 60 forward primers for TCR Vbeta segments and 13 reverse primers for TCR Jbeta segments was used. A multiplex PCR assay on genomic DNA amplified the CDR3 region of rearranged TCR beta genes. On the Illumina HiSeq System, the amplified TCR beta libraries were sequenced as 87-base-pair reads. In the original analysis: A later analysis tallied roughly 80 million unique TCR beta chains across the 640 or so repertoires, and around 9.9 million of those chains were shared by two or more donors. Raw reads were error-corrected and collapsed into unique sequences by a nearest-neighbor algorithm in which closely related sequences were merged to remove PCR and sequencing errors. To assign V, D and J gene segments, CDR3 sequences were aligned to IMGT reference sequences. Each retained sequence needed at least a six-nucleotide match to both a V gene segment and a J gene segment. Rearrangements were classified as productive when the CDR3 lacked stop codons and remained in frame with V and J, and all other rearrangements were classified as non-productive. Following IMGT convention, CDR3 was defined as the stretch from the second conserved V-encoded cysteine to the conserved J-encoded phenylalanine. In an earlier analysis of approximately 590 of the donors, sequences lacking an unambiguous match to a single V gene segment were excluded. In an earlier analysis of 587 of the donors, a V segment was called functional when productive rearrangements were above 56.7%, and segregating when the standard deviation between donors exceeded 5%. A statistical classification framework was developed to diagnose cytomegalovirus status using the catalog of TCR beta chain sequences. V and J gene assignment, in a later analysis, came from comparing TCR nucleotide sequences with IMGT/GENE-DB human TR gene sequences. The TCRdist pipeline was used in a later analysis to assign CDR3 sequences and most-parsimonious VDJ recombination scenarios. In a later analysis, each TCR beta chain was defined by its CDR3 amino acid sequence together with its V-gene family, and reads lacking a unique V-gene family were excluded. In a later analysis, nearly 600 highly shared, low-generation-probability nucleotide sequences were removed to address suspected cross-contamination and a sequencing artifact. In a later analysis, a clonal expansion index for each public chain was calculated from normalized within-repertoire ranks of inferred template counts. A later analysis computed generation probabilities with a VDJ recombination model fitted to out-of-frame rearrangements, and checked the results against IGoR. Hypergeometric tests were used in a later analysis to score TCR-TCR, TCR-HLA and TCR-CMV co-occurrence, with a repertoire-size bias correction applied to the TCR pairs. A later analysis estimated false discovery rates by permuting HLA or CMV assignments 20 times. In a later analysis, co-occurring TCRs were grouped using DBSCAN, and TCRdist sequence similarity was added for clustering within HLA-allele-positive subsets. Repertoires with fewer than 30,000 or more than 120,000 public chains were left out of co-occurrence clustering, as were about 5 repertoires with anomalous nucleotide sharing. TCRdb retrieved this table from immuneACCESS and kept in-frame rearrangements only. Not all clones are present; in checked studies, unresolved V genes account for under half, and no reason is known for the remainder. That table gives V, J and clone size, and the DNA gave D and trimming. For this sample the table gives roughly 200,000 clones, of which about 90% were detected only once. Of the sample, under 1.2% falls within the top ten clones.

Trimming removed 3 bases from V and 4 bases from J, leaving 13 bases between the germline ends. For CDR1 and CDR2, the germline V gene lists SGDLS and YYNGEE. The CDR3 contains 14 residues, cysteine and phenylalanine counted. Just CDR3 DNA is preserved here, 42 bases in frame from base 1. This receptor was obtained from a boy between 2 and 10 years old in good health and CMV-seronegative. Here the chain combines TRBV9 and TRBJ1-1; the D gene is not confidently resolved. The sequenced sample was PBMCs. The bases are TGTGCCAGCAGCGGGTCGGGGAGAGGCACTGAAGCTTTCTTT. Its protein product is CASSGSGRGTEAFF.